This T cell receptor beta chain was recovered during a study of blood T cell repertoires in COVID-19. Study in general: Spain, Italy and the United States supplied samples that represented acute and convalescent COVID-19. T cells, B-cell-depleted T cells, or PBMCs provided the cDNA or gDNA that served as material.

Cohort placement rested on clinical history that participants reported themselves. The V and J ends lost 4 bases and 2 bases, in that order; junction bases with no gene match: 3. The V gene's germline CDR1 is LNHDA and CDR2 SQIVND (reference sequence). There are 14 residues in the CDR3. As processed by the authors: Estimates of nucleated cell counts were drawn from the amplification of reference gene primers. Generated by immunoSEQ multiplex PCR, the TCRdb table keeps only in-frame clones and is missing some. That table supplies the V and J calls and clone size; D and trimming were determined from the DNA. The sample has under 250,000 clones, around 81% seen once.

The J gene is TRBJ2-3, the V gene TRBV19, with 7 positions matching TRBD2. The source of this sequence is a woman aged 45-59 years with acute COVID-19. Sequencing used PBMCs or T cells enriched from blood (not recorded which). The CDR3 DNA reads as TGTGCCAGTAGTAAAGGACTAGTCACAGATACGCAGTATTTT. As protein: CASSKGLVTDTQYF.